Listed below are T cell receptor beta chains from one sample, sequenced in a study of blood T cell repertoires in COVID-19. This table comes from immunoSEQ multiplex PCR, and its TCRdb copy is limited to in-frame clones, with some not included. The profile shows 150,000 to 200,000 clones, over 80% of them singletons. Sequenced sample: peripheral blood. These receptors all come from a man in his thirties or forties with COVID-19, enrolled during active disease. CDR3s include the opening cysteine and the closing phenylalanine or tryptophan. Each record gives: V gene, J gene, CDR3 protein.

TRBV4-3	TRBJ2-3	CASSQTQGWVTDTQYF
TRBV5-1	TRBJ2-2	CASSKRQMADGELFF
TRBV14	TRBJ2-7	CASSHRYGTGWNEQYF
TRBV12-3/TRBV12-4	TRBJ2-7	CASSLRGGYEQYF
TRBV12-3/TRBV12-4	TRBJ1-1	CASSSGLPTEAFF
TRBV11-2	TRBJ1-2	CASSPIGTGSNYGYTF
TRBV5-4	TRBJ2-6	CASTPLTTGANVLTF
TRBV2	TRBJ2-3	CASSGASGRYTDTQYF
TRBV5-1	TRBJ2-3	CASSSRPSGGTDTQYF
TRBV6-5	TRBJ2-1	CASGFSGINNEQFF
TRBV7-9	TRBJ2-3	CASSLVLAGTDTQYF
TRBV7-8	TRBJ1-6	CASSLPLPDWFGGSPLHF
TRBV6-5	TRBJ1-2	CASSSDRSYGYTF
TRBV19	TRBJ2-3	CASSIGGESRQYF
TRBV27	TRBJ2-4	CASSLLSLAKNIQYF
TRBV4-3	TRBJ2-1	CASSSSVSLNNEQFF
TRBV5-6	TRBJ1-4	CASSPSTGLNEKLFF
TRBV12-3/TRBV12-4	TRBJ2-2	CASRGQGTGELFF
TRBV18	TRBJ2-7	CASSRATREEQYF
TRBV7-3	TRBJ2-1	CASSLTRDRGQDEQFF
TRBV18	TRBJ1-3	CASSTGGSGNTIYF
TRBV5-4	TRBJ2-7	CASREGLSEQYF
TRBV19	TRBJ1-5	CASSPQGDSNQPQHF
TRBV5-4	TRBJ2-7	CASSFPPTYEQYF
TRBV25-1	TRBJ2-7	CASSAPGGYEQYF
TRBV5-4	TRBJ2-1	CASSPSTSGLYNEQFF
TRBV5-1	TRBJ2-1	CASSLEAGGYNEQFF
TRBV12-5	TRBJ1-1	CASGSSGTEAFF
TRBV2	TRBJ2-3	CASSVDRTSTDTQYF
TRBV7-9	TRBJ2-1	CASSLGTSLSSYNEQFF
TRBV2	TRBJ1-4	CASSEYRDRGNEKLFF
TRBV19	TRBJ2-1	CASSSSSGHEQFF
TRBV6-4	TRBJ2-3	CASKARGTDTQYF
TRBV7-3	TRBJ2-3	CASSLLSGGDTQYF
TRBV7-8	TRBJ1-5	CASSTRTGANQPQHF
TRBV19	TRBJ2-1	CASSRGTFSGGSYNEQFF
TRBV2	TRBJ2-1	CASRKSPASGGLTSRFF